Presented here are 17 T cell receptor beta chains from one specimen sequenced in a study of blood T cell repertoires in COVID-19. Assay used: immunoSEQ multiplex PCR; TCRdb lists only in-frame clones, some missing. The data show 300,000 to 350,000 clones, approximately 90% seen once. Sequencing used peripheral blood. The receptors were gathered from a woman aged 18-30 years who had recovered from COVID-19.

The chain links TRBV7-2 to TRBJ2-1; weak D call: TRBD1 (5 bases). Germline CDR1 SGHTA, CDR2 FQGNSA. Trimming took off 3 bases at V and 0 bases at J, with 9 bases between the two ends. This CDR3 contains 15 residues. CDR3 sequence reads: CASSFQGGSYNEQFF. The CDR3 region has the DNA TGTGCCAGCAGCTTCCAGGGCGGCTCCTACAATGAGCAGTTCTTC.

This rearrangement joins TRBV3-1 (or the pseudogene TRBV3-2) to TRBJ2-1, with 7 bases aligning to TRBD2. This CDR3 spans 16 amino acids. After removal of 1 base from V and 3 bases from J, the junction contained 6 bases not matched to a gene. CDR1 and CDR2 from the germline V gene are LGHDT and YNNKEL (reference sequence). Written as DNA, the CDR3 is TGTGCCAGCAGCCAAGGTCCTAGCGGAGTCTACAATGAGCAGTTCTTC. It yields the protein CASSQGPSGVYNEQFF.

The V call is TRBV6-2 or TRBV6-3, the J call TRBJ2-1; no firm D call. This CDR3 comprises 18 residues. V was clipped by 2 bases and J by 0 bases, with 17 bases between them. The V gene's germline CDR1 is MNHEY and CDR2 SVGEGT. The CDR3 DNA is TGTGCCAGCAGTTACCTTCCTCCAGGAATGAGCTCCTACAATGAGCAGTTCTTC. Protein product: CASSYLPPGMSSYNEQFF.

The V and J genes are TRBV6-5 and TRBJ1-2, with D perhaps TRBD1 (6 bases). This CDR3 has 10 residues. Between the trimmed V and J ends, which lost 9 bases and 8 bases, there was a span of 10 bases. Germline CDR1 is MNHEY and CDR2 is SVGAGI. The CDR3 nucleotides read TGTGCCAGTTGGGGGGGCGGCTACACCTTC. Amino acid sequence: CASWGGGYTF.

A remark on this clone: Other DNA sequences in the same sample also yield this CDR3. The chain combines TRBV27 with TRBJ2-1; 9 nucleotides agree with TRBD2. The CDR3 runs 15 residues. Trimming took 3 bases from V and 1 from J; bases not matched to a gene: 1. Germline V gene data show CDR1 as MNHEY and CDR2 as SMNVEV (reference sequence). CDR3 nucleotide sequence: TGTGCCAGCAGTTTCGGACTAGCGTCCTACAATGAGCAGTTCTTC. Its translation is CASSFGLASYNEQFF.

This clone was picked up one time. The gene calls are TRBV5-8 and TRBJ1-5; no firm D call. Trimming stripped 7 bases from V and 3 bases from J, with 14 bases between. The V gene's germline CDR1 is SGHTS and CDR2 YDEGEE. The CDR3 is 14 amino acids. In DNA form, the CDR3 reads TGTGCCAGCGGGAGATATACAACCAATCAGCCCCAGCATTTT. It is translated as CASGRYTTNQPQHF.

The rearrangement uses TRBV11-2 and TRBJ2-1, with 12 bases fitting TRBD2. This CDR3 spans 16 amino acids. Germline V gene data show CDR1 as SGHAT and CDR2 as FQNNGV. J lost 4 bases, V lost 4 bases, and 5 bases had no gene match. CDR3 region: CASSSRTSGTYNEQFF. Here the CDR3 DNA reads TGTGCCAGCAGCTCCAGGACTAGCGGGACTTACAATGAGCAGTTCTTC. The complete variable domain, with remaining parts taken from reference TRBV11-2 and TRBJ2-1, reads EAGVAQSPRYKIIEKRQSVAFWCNPISGHATLYWYQQILGQGPKLLIQFQNNGVVDDSQLPKDRFSAERLKGVDSTLKIQPAKLEDSAVYLCASSSRTSGTYNEQFFGPGTRLTVL.

The chain couples TRBV21-1 to TRBJ2-3; the table's D call, TRBD2, was not checked against the DNA. TRBV21-1 is designated a pseudogene. The CDR3 spans 17 residues. In DNA form, the CDR3 reads TGTGCCAGCAGCAATAGGTCTAGCGGGATCTACACAGATACGCAGTATTTT. It specifies CASSNRSSGIYTDTQYF.

The J gene is TRBJ2-7, the V gene TRBV29-1; 7 bases agree with TRBD1. The junction had 10 bases not matched to a gene; V was cut back by 7 bases and J by 7 bases. CDR1 is SQVTM, CDR2 ANQGSEA, per germline. The CDR3 length is 12 residues. This CDR3 is CSEGDSLGEQYV. The CDR3 DNA reads as TGCAGCGAGGGGGACAGCTTAGGTGAGCAGTACGTC.

This chain uses TRBV10-3 with TRBJ2-3, with 9 bases aligning to TRBD2. V was clipped by 8 bases and J by 5 bases; unmatched bases: 5. CDR3 length equals 13 residues. In germline, CDR1 is ENHRY, CDR2 SYGVKD. The CDR3 reads CAIGREGGDTQYF. The CDR3 bases are TGTGCCATCGGGCGGGAGGGAGGAGATACGCAGTATTTT.

This chain joins TRBV29-1 and TRBJ2-1, with a possible D match to TRBD1 (5 bases). The germline gives CDR1 SQVTM, CDR2 ANQGSEA. V dropped 6 bases and J dropped 15 bases, with 21 bases sitting between them. The CDR3 sequence is 12 residues long. The DNA of the CDR3 is TGCAGCGTCGTCGTCCTCTCTAGGGGTAGGTTCTTC. Protein product: CSVVVLSRGRFF.

The chain uses TRBV30 and TRBJ2-3, with TRBD2 identical over 9 bases. Germline lookup yields CDR1 GTSNPN and CDR2 SVGIG (reference sequence). Unmatched junction bases numbered 12, after V lost 3 bases and J lost 5 bases. The CDR3 contains 16 residues. The CDR3 sequence: CAWRDETSGKIDTQYF. The CDR3 DNA is TGTGCCTGGAGAGATGAGACTAGCGGAAAGATAGATACGCAGTATTTT.

V is TRBV5-8 and J is TRBJ1-4; D ambiguous. CDR1 SGHTS and CDR2 YDEGEE come from the germline V gene. The length of the CDR3 is 11 residues. Trimming pared 4 bases from V and 8 bases from J, leaving 6 bases between. CDR3 amino acids: CASSVTEKLFF. The DNA of the CDR3 is TGTGCCAGCAGCGTGACAGAAAAACTGTTTTTT.

The V call is TRBV5-6, the J call TRBJ2-2, with 9 bases fitting TRBD1. With 4 bases clipped from V and 5 bases from J, the junction kept 9 bases outside the gene matches. The CDR3 totals 16 residues. The germline CDR1 and CDR2 sequences are SGHDT and YYEEEE. CDR3 coding DNA: TGTGCCAGCAGCCTGACTTTGACAGGGGGAACCGGGGAGCTGTTTTTT. This sequence encodes CASSLTLTGGTGELFF.

The rearrangement joins TRBV30 to TRBJ1-6; 7 bases map to TRBD1. The CDR3 has 15 residues. The ends lost 5 bases at V and 2 bases at J; junction bases unmatched: 6. In germline, CDR1 is GTSNPN, CDR2 SVGIG (reference sequence). The DNA for the CDR3 is TGTGCCTGGGCCGAAGGGGGCCCCTATAATTCACCCCTCCACTTT. It specifies CAWAEGGPYNSPLHF.

The V call is TRBV6-6, the J call TRBJ1-2; no clear D gene. The CDR3 length is 14 residues. V lost 8 bases to trimming and J lost 0 bases, with 13 bases between them. From germline, CDR1 is MNHNY and CDR2 SVGAGI (reference sequence). The CDR3 bases are TGTGCCAGCGCACCCGGAGCATCTAACTATGGCTACACCTTC. Translating it yields CASAPGASNYGYTF.

A single count supports this clone. V and J are TRBV4-3 and TRBJ1-4; no firm D call. The CDR3 runs to 17 residues. The germline V gene has CDR1 LGHNA and CDR2 YSLEER. Trimming removed 1 base from V and 11 bases from J, with 23 bases in between. In nucleotides, the CDR3 is TGCGCCAGCAGCCAAGTATTCCCCCCGCCAAAATCGGGGAAACTGTTTTTT. Its protein is CASSQVFPPPKSGKLFF.